Many counts were recorded for the clone carrying this TCR beta chain. As yet, its antigen is unknown. The data were obtained in a study of identical twins. Points from the study as a whole: Fewer insertions marked abundant cord blood beta clonotypes; young adult naive trended weakly, memory not at all. Invariant MAIT and iNKT cells may have partly biased zero-insertion analyses.

MiXCR, run by TCRdb on the 5' RACE reads, gives a single entry per CDR3 protein. The sample consists of approximately 600,000 distinct CDR3 sequences, 7.1% of them appearing once. Trimming cost V 3 bases and J 5 bases; bases outside gene matches: 7. Per the germline V gene, CDR1 is WNHNN and CDR2 is SYGVQD (reference sequence). This CDR3 comprises 17 residues. The same specimen was also included in a second study, on yellow fever vaccine responses in identical twins. From that paper: Twins reportedly showed a vaccine T cell response that seemed partly convergent and partly personalized.

The J gene is TRBJ1-6, the V gene TRBV10-1, with 10 bases identical to TRBD1. The sequence came from a woman aged 18-35 years in good health. Material for sequencing was PBMCs. The CDR3 reads CASSDFGQGGNNSPLHF. In DNA form, the CDR3 reads TGCGCCAGCAGTGACTTCGGACAGGGGGGAAATAATTCACCCCTCCACTTT.